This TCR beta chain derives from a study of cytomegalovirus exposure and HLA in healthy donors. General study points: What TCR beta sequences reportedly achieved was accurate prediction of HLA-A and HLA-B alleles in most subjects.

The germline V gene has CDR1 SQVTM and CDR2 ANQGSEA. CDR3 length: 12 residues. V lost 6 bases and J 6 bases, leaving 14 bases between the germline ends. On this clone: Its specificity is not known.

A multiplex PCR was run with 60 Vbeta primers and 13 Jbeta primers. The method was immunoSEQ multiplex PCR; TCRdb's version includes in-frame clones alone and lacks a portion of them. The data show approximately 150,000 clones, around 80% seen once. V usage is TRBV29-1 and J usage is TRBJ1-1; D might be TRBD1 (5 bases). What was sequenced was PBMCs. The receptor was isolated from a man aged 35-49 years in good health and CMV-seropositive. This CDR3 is CSVTFGGPEAFF. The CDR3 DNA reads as TGCAGCGTGACATTCGGGGGTCCTGAAGCTTTCTTT.